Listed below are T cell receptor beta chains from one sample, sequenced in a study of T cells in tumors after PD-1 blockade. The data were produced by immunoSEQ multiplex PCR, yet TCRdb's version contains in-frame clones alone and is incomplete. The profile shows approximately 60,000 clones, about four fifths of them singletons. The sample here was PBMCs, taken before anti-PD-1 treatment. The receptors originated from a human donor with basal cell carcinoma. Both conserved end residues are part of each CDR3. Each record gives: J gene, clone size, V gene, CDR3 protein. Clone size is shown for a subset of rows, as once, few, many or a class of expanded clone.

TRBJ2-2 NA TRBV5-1 CASSLRDTGELFF
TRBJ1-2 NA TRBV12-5 CASASWSGDGYTF
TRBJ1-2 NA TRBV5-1 CASSGQEGRDGYTF
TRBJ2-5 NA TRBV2 CASSRLSSRETQYF
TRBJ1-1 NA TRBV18 CASSPTQNTEAFF
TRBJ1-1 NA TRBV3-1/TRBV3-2 CASSQDKGAWDTEAFF
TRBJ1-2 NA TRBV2 CASRANGGVGYTF
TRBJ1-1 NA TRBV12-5 CASGPGQGNMNTEAFF
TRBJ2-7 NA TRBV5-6 CASTPLQGPNYEQYF
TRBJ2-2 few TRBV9 CASSEGTSGGFAGELFF
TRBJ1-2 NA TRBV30 CAKGQNYGYTF
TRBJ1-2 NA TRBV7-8 CASSLDDSSYGYTF
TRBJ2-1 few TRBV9 CASSALERGAYNEQFF
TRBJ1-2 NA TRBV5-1 CASSQTGQKANYGYTF
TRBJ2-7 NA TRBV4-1 CASSPEGQSAYEQYF
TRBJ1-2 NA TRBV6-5 CASSSNRRGGDGYTF
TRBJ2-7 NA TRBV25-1 CASSESLGQGTYEQYF
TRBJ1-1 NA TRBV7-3 CASSSPGTQAFF
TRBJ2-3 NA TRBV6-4 CASSGSSGSTDTQYF
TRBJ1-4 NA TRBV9 CASSGKEGEKLFF
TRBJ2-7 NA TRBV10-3 CAISEFTSGEQYF
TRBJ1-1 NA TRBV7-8 CASSLALRATEAFF
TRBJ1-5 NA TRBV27 CASSLSGVNQPQHF
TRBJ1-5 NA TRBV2 CASAGRQGALSSNQPQHF
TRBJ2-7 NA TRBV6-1 CASSEEGGGEQYF
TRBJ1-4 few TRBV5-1 CASTPFGTGAPSEKLFF
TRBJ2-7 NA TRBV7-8 CASSRRPTGQGSYEQYF
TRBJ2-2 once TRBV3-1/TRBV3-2 CASSPTAGKTGELFF
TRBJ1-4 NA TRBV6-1 CASSETAVKSEKLFF
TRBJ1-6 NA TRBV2 CASSESAGEILVSPLHF
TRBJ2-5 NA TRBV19 CASSIINRLGETQYF